Listed below are T cell receptor beta chains from one sample, sequenced in a study of PD-L1 blockade in urothelial cancer. Only in-frame clones appear in the TCRdb table, and some are missing; sequencing was by immunoSEQ multiplex PCR. The sample lists about 57,000 clones; about four fifths were seen once. The sequencing here drew on PBMCs, taken around atezolizumab (anti-PD-L1) treatment. These receptors were obtained from a man aged 70 or older with urothelial cancer. CDR3s include the opening cysteine and the closing phenylalanine or tryptophan. The D gene is left open where the match is weak. A row's size may be missing; if present it is once, few, many or a size class.

CDR3aa: CASSLGAGLWDEQFF
CDR3nt: TGTGCCAGCAGCTTAGGTGCGGGGCTTTGGGATGAGCAGTTCTTC
j_gene: TRBJ2-1
abundance: NA
v_gene: TRBV7-2
d_gene: NA

CDR3aa: CASRGQGFSYEQYF
CDR3nt: TGTGCCAGCAGGGGACAGGGCTTTTCCTACGAGCAGTACTTC
j_gene: TRBJ2-7
abundance: NA
v_gene: TRBV27
d_gene: TRBD1

CDR3aa: CASSIGGKAGELFF
CDR3nt: TGCGCCAGCAGCATCGGGGGAAAGGCCGGGGAGCTGTTTTTT
j_gene: TRBJ2-2
abundance: few
v_gene: TRBV5-1
d_gene: NA

CDR3aa: CASSGQGHTDTQYF
CDR3nt: TGTGCCAGCAGCGGACAGGGCCACACAGATACGCAGTATTTT
j_gene: TRBJ2-3
abundance: once
v_gene: TRBV11-1
d_gene: TRBD1

CDR3aa: CASSKEHSSYNEQFF
CDR3nt: TGTGCCAGTAGTAAAGAGCACAGCTCCTACAATGAGCAGTTCTTC
j_gene: TRBJ2-1
abundance: NA
v_gene: TRBV19
d_gene: NA

CDR3aa: CASRSGQGRPYEQYF
CDR3nt: TGTGCCAGCCGTTCAGGACAGGGGCGACCCTACGAGCAGTACTTC
j_gene: TRBJ2-7
abundance: NA
v_gene: TRBV6-8
d_gene: TRBD1

CDR3aa: CAWSRDRTTSGYTF
CDR3nt: TGTGCCTGGAGTAGGGACAGGACGACTAGTGGCTACACCTTC
j_gene: TRBJ1-2
abundance: NA
v_gene: TRBV30
d_gene: TRBD1

CDR3aa: CASSPTGRPWQGAFF
CDR3nt: TGTGCCAGCAGCCCTACGGGCCGACCATGGCAGGGGGCTTTCTTT
j_gene: TRBJ1-1
abundance: NA
v_gene: TRBV6-5
d_gene: NA

CDR3aa: CASSKSSLQNYGYTF
CDR3nt: TGTGCCAGCAGCAAATCTTCGTTACAGAACTATGGCTACACCTTC
j_gene: TRBJ1-2
abundance: NA
v_gene: TRBV7-2
d_gene: NA

CDR3aa: CAIRQDRGNTEAFF
CDR3nt: TGTGCCATCAGGCAAGACAGGGGGAACACTGAAGCTTTCTTT
j_gene: TRBJ1-1
abundance: NA
v_gene: TRBV10-3
d_gene: TRBD1

CDR3aa: CASRPPGDGGYEQYF
CDR3nt: TGTGCCAGCAGACCTCCAGGGGATGGGGGCTACGAGCAGTACTTC
j_gene: TRBJ2-7
abundance: few
v_gene: TRBV27
d_gene: NA

CDR3aa: CAISESLATDTQYF
CDR3nt: TGTGCCATCAGTGAGTCTTTAGCGACAGATACGCAGTATTTT
j_gene: TRBJ2-3
abundance: NA
v_gene: TRBV10-3
d_gene: NA